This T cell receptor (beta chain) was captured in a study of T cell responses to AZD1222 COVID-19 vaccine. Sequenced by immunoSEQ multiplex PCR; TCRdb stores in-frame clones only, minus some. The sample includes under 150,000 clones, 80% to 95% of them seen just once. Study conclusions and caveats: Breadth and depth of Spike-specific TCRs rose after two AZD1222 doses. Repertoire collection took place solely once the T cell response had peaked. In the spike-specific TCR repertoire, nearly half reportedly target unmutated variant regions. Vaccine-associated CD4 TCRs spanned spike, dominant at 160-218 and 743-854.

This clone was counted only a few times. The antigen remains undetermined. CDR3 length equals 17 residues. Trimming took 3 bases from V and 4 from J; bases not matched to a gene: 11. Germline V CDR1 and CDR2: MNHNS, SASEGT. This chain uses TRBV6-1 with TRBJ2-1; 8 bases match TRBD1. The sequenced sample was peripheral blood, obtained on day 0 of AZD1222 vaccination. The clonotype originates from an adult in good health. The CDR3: CASSDEYYRGLYNEQFF. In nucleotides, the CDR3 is TGTGCCAGCAGTGATGAATACTACAGGGGGTTGTACAATGAGCAGTTCTTC.